This T cell receptor (beta chain) was profiled in a study of breast tumors, draining lymph nodes, adjacent tissues. This clonotype was picked up many times. The antigen is not known. Using its own MiXCR run on the multiplex PCR reads, TCRdb lists one record per CDR3 protein. The sample holds approximately 300,000 distinct CDR3 sequences, over 30% seen once. The CDR3 loop spans 12 amino acids. V lost 6 bases to trimming and J lost 1 base, with 4 bases between them. Germline loops: CDR1 MNHNS, CDR2 SASEGT. Axillary draining lymph nodes of breast cancer patients supplied the node samples. General study results and limits: Tumor and nontumor repertoires were significantly more similar in luminal-like than in basal-like breast cancer. Most tumor T cells seemingly derive from lymph node, then expand in tumor. Compared with lymph nodes, tumors were less diverse; compared with nontumor tissue, more.

The clonotype originates from a female donor with breast cancer. Some clones in this sample may be carry-over from other donors' samples. Sequences were obtained from axillary lymph node tissue. The chain carries TRBV6-1 and TRBJ1-5; D not resolved. The CDR3 DNA follows: TGTGCCAGCAGGCCCAGCAATCAGCCCCAGCATTTT. As protein: CASRPSNQPQHF.